A single sample gave rise to the 3 T cell receptor beta chains below, sequenced in a study of blood T cell repertoires in COVID-19. Some clones are missing from TCRdb's copy, which holds only in-frame ones; the method was immunoSEQ multiplex PCR. The sample lists roughly 220,000 clones; 80% were seen once. The sequenced sample was peripheral blood. These receptor sequences come from a woman aged 65 to 85 with acute or convalescent COVID-19.

The rearrangement joins TRBV9 to TRBJ2-1, with 9 bases matching TRBD2. Looked up from germline, CDR1 is SGDLS and CDR2 is YYNGEE. Losses at the gene ends were 0 bases for V and 10 bases for J; bases not matched to a gene: 8. The CDR3 spans 15 residues. CDR3 in amino acids: CASSVGSLAGTEQFF. The CDR3 region has the DNA TGTGCCAGCAGCGTAGGGTCCCTAGCGGGAACCGAGCAGTTCTTC. Full variable domain (remainder filled in from reference TRBV9 and TRBJ2-1): DSGVTQTPKHLITATGQRVTLRCSPRSGDLSVYWYQQSLDQGLQFLIQYYNGEERAKGNILERFSAQQFPDLHSELNLSSLELGDSALYFCASSVGSLAGTEQFFGPGTRLTVL.

The table lists this clone with a few counts. The chain joins TRBV3-1 (or the pseudogene TRBV3-2) to TRBJ1-5; 7 nucleotides line up with TRBD1. The CDR3 extends over 15 amino acids. The J segment lost 3 bases and the V segment lost 3 bases, leaving 5 bases of the junction unmatched. In germline, CDR1 is LGHDT, CDR2 YNNKEL (reference sequence). The CDR3 here is CASSQTGNSNQPQHF. The CDR3, as DNA: TGTGCCAGCAGCCAGACAGGGAATTCCAATCAGCCCCAGCATTTT.

The chain uses TRBV7-9 and TRBJ1-1, with no clear D. V was trimmed by 1 base and J by 0 bases, leaving 6 bases between them. Germline loops: CDR1 SEHNR, CDR2 FQNEAQ (reference sequence). The length of the CDR3 is 14 residues. The CDR3 sequence is CASSLGALNTEAFF. The DNA for the CDR3 is TGTGCCAGCAGCTTAGGGGCCCTGAACACTGAAGCTTTCTTT.